The sequence of this T cell receptor (beta chain) was determined in a study of blood T cell repertoires in COVID-19. Across the study: Sources were T cells, B-cell-depleted T cells, or PBMCs; the material itself was cDNA or gDNA.

Germline CDR1 and CDR2: SGHTA and FQGTGA. CDR3 length: 13 amino acids. The ends were cut back, 5 bases at V and 11 bases at J, with 17 bases in the middle. Authors' methods: From reference gene primer amplification, estimates of nucleated cell counts were derived. Sequencing used immunoSEQ multiplex PCR; TCRdb keeps in-frame clones, though not all of them. V and J calls plus clone size are reproduced from that table; the DNA served to infer D and trimming. The sample consists of about 69,000 clones, approximately 84% of them appearing once. Seattle's cohort entered during active infection and was followed longitudinally.

J is TRBJ2-3 and V is TRBV7-3; D is perhaps TRBD2 (5 bases). This clonotype was sampled from a man in his fifties with COVID-19, enrolled during active disease. The sequenced sample was peripheral blood. The CDR3 loop is CASSLELTSRQYF. DNA for the CDR3: TGTGCCAGCAGCCTTGAATTAACTAGTAGGCAGTATTTT.